Presented here are 4 T cell receptor beta chains from one specimen sequenced in a study of T cells expressing NK-cell markers. TCRdb processed the 5' RACE reads again and assigns one entry to each CDR3 protein, with no DNA. The ten top clones account for 7.3%, within a sample of roughly 420,000 distinct CDR3 sequences. Specimen: blood T cells: a sorted CD56 or NKG2C T cell subset, CD4+ or CD8+ T cells, or bulk PBMC T cells (not recorded which). The receptors were sampled from a woman between 18 and 70 years old in good health.

The CDR3 reads CASSLDGAGSQETQYF. The chain has TRBV5-1 and TRBJ2-5; TCRdb's D call, TRBD2, is unchecked because there is no DNA. Per the germline V gene, CDR1 is SGHRS and CDR2 is YFSETQ. The CDR3 spans 16 residues.

The chain carries TRBV2 and TRBJ2-5. Germline V gene lookup returns CDR1 SNHLY and CDR2 FYNNEI. The CDR3 is 14 amino acids. CDR3 sequence: CASSDGSFGETQYF. Looking up the rest from reference TRBV2 and TRBJ2-5 gives the full variable domain: EPEVTQTPSHQVTQMGQEVILRCVPISNHLYFYWYRQILGQKVEFLVSFYNNEISEKSEIFDDQFSVERPDGSNFTLKIRSTKLEDSAMYFCASSDGSFGETQYFGPGTRLLVL.

V is TRBV6-5 and J is TRBJ2-1; the D gene TCRdb calls, TRBD1, cannot be checked with no DNA. Germline CDR1 and CDR2: MNHEY and SVGAGI. The CDR3 runs 15 residues. CDR3 region: CASSYPGGRRDEQFF.

This chain joins TRBV7-8 and TRBJ2-1; TCRdb designates TRBD2, a call that cannot be tested without DNA. From germline, CDR1 is SGHVS and CDR2 FQNEAQ. This CDR3 region has 16 residues. The CDR3 protein is CASSSIAGSSYNEQFF.